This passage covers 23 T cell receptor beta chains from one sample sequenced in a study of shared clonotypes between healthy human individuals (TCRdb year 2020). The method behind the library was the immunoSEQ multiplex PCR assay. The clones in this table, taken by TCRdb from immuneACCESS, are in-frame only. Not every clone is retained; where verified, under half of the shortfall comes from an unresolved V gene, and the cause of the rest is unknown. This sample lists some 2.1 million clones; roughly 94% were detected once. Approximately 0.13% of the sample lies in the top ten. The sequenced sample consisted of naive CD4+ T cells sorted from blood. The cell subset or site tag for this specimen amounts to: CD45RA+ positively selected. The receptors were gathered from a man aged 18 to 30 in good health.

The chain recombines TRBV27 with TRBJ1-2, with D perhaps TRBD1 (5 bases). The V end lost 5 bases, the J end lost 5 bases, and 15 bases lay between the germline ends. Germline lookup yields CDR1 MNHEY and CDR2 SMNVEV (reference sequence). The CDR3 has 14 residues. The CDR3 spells CASSGFGTDYGYTF. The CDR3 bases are TGTGCCAGCAGTGGGTTCGGGACGGATTATGGCTACACCTTC.

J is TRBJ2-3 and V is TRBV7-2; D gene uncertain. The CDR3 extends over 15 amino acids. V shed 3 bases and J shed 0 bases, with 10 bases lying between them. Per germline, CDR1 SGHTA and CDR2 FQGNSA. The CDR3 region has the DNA TGTGCCAGCAGCTTCATTGCGACCAGCACAGATACGCAGTATTTT. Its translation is CASSFIATSTDTQYF.

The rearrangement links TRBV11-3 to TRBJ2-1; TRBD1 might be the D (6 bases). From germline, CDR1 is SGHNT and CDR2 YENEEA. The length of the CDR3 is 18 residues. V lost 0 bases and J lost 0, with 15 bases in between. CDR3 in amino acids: CASSLEGGGASSYNEQFF. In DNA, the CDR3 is TGTGCCAGCAGCTTAGAAGGGGGTGGGGCGAGCTCCTACAATGAGCAGTTCTTC. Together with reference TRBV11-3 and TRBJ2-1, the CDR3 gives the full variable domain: EAGVVQSPRYKIIEKKQPVAFWCNPISGHNTLYWYLQNLGQGPELLIRYENEEAVDDSQLPKDRFSAERLKGVDSTLKIQPAELGDSAVYLCASSLEGGGASSYNEQFFGPGTRLTVL.

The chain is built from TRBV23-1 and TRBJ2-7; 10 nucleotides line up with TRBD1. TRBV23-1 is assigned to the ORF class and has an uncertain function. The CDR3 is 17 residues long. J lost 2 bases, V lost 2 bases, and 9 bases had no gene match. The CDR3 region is CASSQSYLGTGAYEQYF. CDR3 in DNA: TGCGCCAGCAGTCAAAGTTATCTCGGGACAGGGGCCTACGAGCAGTACTTC.

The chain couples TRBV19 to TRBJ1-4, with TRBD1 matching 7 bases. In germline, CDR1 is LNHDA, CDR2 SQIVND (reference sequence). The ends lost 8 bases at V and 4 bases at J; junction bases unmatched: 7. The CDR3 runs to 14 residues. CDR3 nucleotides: TGTGCCAGTCGGGGGGGGACAGTTAATGAAAAACTGTTTTTT. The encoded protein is CASRGGTVNEKLFF.

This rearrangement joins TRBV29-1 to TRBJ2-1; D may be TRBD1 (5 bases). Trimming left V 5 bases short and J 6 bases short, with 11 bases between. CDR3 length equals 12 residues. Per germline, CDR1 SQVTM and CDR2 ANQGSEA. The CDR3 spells CSVLRQINEQFF. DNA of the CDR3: TGCAGCGTTCTACGACAGATCAATGAGCAGTTCTTC.

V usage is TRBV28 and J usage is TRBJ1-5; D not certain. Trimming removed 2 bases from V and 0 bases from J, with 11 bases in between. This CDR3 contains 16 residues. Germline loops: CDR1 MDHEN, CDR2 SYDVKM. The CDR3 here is CASSLTRRISNQPQHF. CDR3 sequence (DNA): TGTGCCAGCAGTTTAACCCGTCGGATTAGCAATCAGCCCCAGCATTTT.

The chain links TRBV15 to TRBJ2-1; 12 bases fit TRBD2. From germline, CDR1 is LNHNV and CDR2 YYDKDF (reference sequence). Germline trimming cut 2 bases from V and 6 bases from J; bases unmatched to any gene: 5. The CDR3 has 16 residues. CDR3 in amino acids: CATSRSLGLAGNEQFF. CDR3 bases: TGTGCCACCAGCAGATCCTTGGGACTAGCGGGCAATGAGCAGTTCTTC.

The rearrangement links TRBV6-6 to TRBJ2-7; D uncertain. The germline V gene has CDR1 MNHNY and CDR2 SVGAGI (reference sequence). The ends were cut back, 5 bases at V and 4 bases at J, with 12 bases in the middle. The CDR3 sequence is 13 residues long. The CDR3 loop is CASSPRGEYEQYF. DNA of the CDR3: TGTGCCAGCAGTCCGCGAGGAGAGTACGAGCAGTACTTC.

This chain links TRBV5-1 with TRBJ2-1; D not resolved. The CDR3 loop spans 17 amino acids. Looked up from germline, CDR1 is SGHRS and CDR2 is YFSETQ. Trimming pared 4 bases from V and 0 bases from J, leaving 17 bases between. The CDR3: CASSRGPRPSSYNEQFF. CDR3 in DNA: TGCGCCAGCAGCCGTGGGCCGCGCCCGAGCTCCTACAATGAGCAGTTCTTC.

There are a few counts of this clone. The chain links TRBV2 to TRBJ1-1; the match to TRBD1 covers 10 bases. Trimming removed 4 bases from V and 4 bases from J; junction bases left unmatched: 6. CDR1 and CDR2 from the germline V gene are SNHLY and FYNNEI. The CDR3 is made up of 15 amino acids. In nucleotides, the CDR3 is TGTGCCAGCAGTGTGTCCGGGACAGGGGCCACTGAAGCTTTCTTT. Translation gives CASSVSGTGATEAFF.

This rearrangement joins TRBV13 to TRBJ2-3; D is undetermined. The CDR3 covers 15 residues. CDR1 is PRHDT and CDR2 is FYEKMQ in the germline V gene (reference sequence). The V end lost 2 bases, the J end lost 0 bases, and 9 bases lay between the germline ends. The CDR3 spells CASSLQSRSTDTQYF. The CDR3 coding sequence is TGTGCCAGCAGCTTACAATCCCGGAGCACAGATACGCAGTATTTT.

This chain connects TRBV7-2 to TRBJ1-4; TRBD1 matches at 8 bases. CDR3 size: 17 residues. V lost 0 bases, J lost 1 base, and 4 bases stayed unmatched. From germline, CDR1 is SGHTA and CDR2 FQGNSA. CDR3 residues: CASSLARGQGTNEKLFF. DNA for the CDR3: TGTGCCAGCAGCTTAGCCAGGGGGCAGGGAACTAATGAAAAACTGTTTTTT.

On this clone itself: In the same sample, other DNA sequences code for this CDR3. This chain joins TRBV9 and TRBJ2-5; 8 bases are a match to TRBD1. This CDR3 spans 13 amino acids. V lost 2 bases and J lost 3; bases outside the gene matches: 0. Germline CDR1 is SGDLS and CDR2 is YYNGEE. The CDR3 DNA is TGTGCCAGCAGCGTGACAGGGGAAGAGACCCAGTACTTC. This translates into CASSVTGEETQYF.

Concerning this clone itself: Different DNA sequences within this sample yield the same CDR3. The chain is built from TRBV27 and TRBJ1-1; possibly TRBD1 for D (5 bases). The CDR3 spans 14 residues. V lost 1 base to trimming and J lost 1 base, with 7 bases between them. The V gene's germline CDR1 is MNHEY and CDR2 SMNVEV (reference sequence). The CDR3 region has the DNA TGTGCCAGCAGTTTATTCGGGGGGAACACTGAAGCTTTCTTT. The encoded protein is CASSLFGGNTEAFF.

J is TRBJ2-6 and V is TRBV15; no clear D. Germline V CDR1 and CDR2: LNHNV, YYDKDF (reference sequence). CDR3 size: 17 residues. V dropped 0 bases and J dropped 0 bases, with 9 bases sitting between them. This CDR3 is CATSREVVRSGANVLTF. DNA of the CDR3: TGTGCCACCAGCAGAGAGGTCGTCCGCTCTGGGGCCAACGTCCTGACTTTC. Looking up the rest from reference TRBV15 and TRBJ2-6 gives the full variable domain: DAMVIQNPRYQVTQFGKPVTLSCSQTLNHNVMYWYQQKSSQAPKLLFHYYDKDFNNEADTPDNFQSRRPNTSFCFLDIRSPGLGDTAMYLCATSREVVRSGANVLTFGAGSRLTVL.

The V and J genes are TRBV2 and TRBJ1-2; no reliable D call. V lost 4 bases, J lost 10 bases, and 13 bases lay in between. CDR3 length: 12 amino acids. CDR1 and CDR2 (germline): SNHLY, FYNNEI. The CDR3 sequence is CASSGTGPDYTF. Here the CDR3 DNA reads TGTGCCAGCAGTGGGACCGGGCCAGACTACACCTTC.

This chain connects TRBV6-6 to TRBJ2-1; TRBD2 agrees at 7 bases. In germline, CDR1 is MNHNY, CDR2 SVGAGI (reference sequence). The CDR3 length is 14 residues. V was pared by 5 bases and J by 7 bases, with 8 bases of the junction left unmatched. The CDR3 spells CASSPGLVRNEQFF. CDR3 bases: TGTGCCAGCAGTCCCGGACTAGTAAGGAATGAGCAGTTCTTC.

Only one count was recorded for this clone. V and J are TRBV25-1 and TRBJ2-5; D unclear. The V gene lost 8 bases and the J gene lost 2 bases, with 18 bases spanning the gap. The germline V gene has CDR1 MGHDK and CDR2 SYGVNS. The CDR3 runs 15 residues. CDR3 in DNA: TGTGCCAGCCCCGCGGCATCACCCACACAAGAGACCCAGTACTTC. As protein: CASPAASPTQETQYF.

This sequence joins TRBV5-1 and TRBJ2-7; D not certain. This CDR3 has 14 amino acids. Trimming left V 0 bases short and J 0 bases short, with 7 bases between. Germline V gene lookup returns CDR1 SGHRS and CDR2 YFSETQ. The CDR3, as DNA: TGCGCCAGCAGCTTGGCCAAGAGCTCCTACGAGCAGTACTTC. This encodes CASSLAKSSYEQYF. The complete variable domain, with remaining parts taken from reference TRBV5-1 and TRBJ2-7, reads KAGVTQTPRYLIKTRGQQVTLSCSPISGHRSVSWYQQTPGQGLQFLFEYFSETQRNKGNFPGRFSGRQFSNSRSEMNVSTLELGDSALYLCASSLAKSSYEQYFGPGTRLTVT.

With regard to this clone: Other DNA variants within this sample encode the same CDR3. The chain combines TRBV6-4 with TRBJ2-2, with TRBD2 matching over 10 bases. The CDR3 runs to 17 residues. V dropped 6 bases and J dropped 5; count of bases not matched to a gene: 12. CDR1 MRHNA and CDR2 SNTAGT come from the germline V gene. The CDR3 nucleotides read TGTGCCAGCAGCAGGACTCCCGGACTAGCGGTTACCGGGGAGCTGTTTTTT. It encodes CASSRTPGLAVTGELFF.

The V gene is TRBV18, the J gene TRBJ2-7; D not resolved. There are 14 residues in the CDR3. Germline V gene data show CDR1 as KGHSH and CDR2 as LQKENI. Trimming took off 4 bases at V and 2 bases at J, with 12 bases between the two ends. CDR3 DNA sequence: TGTGCCAGCTCACAAACGGACGGTCCCTACGAGCAGTACTTC. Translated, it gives CASSQTDGPYEQYF.

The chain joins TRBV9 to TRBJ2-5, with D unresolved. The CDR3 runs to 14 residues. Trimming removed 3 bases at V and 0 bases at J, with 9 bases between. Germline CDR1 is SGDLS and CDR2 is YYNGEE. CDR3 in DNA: TGTGCCAGCAGCGCTTCCACGTACCAAGAGACCCAGTACTTC. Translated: CASSASTYQETQYF.